This T cell receptor (beta chain) appears in the sequencing data of a study of T cells expressing NK-cell markers (dated by TCRdb to about 2020). For the study in its entirety: Fewer than ten donors provided sorted CD3+CD56+NKG2C+, CD3+CD56+NKG2C- and CD3+CD56-NKG2C+ T-cell subsets, whose TCR beta-chain repertoires were profiled. The eight sequenced donors were randomly selected healthy volunteers, three men and five women. Sequencing of the libraries produced 2 x 150 bp reads on Illumina HiSeq 2000/2500, MiSeq or NextSeq. Among the eight sequenced donors, only one was HCMV-seronegative, while the other seven were HCMV-seropositive. The research as a whole found: Whether the expanded NKG2C-expressing T cell clones were specific for HCMV antigens was left unclear. Those dominant clonotypes were again the most abundant among CD3+CD56-NKG2C+ cells in four donors, at 28.3-60.1%. For over five donors, the dominant CD3+CD56+NKG2C+ clonotypes were among the top 10 CD8+ clonotypes and accounted for roughly 1.0-7.5% of CD8+ T cells.

Sequencing used an Illumina HiSeq 2000. TCR beta cDNA libraries were made by 5'RACE template switching that added a universal primer site and unique molecular identifiers. Synthesis of cDNA was primed from the TCR beta constant segment and was followed by two consecutive PCR amplification steps. The study's own analysis went as follows. Reads were demultiplexed and grouped by UMI with MIGEC, and clonotypes were assembled and quantified with MiTCR. Only TCR cDNA sequences supported by at least two reads were kept to exclude erroneous sequences. The tcR package was used for downstream repertoire analysis, with clonotypes matched between fractions based on CDR3 nucleotide sequence plus V segment. Antigen specificity was annotated against VDJdb with VDJmatch, allowing one amino acid substitution in CDR3. After the reads were reprocessed by TCRdb, one entry was made per CDR3 protein sequence, with no DNA. TCRdb assigned the V and J calls; the authors' analysis was not used. The sample table holds 400,000 to 550,000 distinct CDR3 sequences. The top ten clonotypes cover 7.3% of the sample.

About this clonotype itself: What antigen it recognizes has not been identified.

HCMV-specific IgG was detected in serum with a commercial ELISA kit to determine HCMV serostatus. Peripheral blood mononuclear cells were isolated from blood by Ficoll density gradient centrifugation. From the cysteine through the phenylalanine, the CDR3 covers 12 amino acids. The protein alone is recorded here. From the germline V gene, CDR1 is SQVTM and CDR2 is ANQGSEA. The rearrangement combines TRBV29-1 with TRBJ2-3; the D call of TRBD1 rests on TCRdb alone, since no DNA is present to check it. The sequence came from a woman aged 18 to 75 in good health. The sequencing input was blood T cells: a sorted CD56 or NKG2C T cell subset, CD4+ or CD8+ T cells, or bulk PBMC T cells (not recorded which). For the CDR3, the sequence is CSVDRDTDTQYF.